This TCR beta chain was sequenced for a study of radiation and T cells in renal cell carcinoma (TCRdb year 2020). The study in broad terms: Samples came from a clinical trial, in which primary renal cell carcinomas received 15 Gy stereotactic body radiation therapy followed by nephrectomy 4 weeks later. A total of 50 to 55 samples underwent TCR beta sequencing, made up of 25 or so tumors and some 27 peripheral blood samples. Across all 55 or so samples, 4,016,671 unique CDR3 nucleotide sequences, encoding 2,658,974 unique CDR3 amino acid sequences, were identified.

V loses 5 bases at its end and J loses 8 bases; junction bases beyond the gene matches: 8. The CDR3 runs 14 amino acids, cysteine and phenylalanine included. Here the CDR3 DNA is all that survives: 42 bases in frame from base 1. The germline V gene provides CDR1 SGHRS and CDR2 YFSETQ. The label giving this sample's time point can be read as: baseline pretreatment blood. Sample treatment or condition, as interpreted from the label and publication: 15 Gy SBRT to primary tumor, nephrectomy 4 weeks later. Serial peripheral blood from radiation-treated patients was sampled at baseline, 2 weeks and 4 weeks after SBRT to track tumor-enriched clonotypes. Every patient had renal cell carcinoma of clear cell pathology. The QIAamp DNA Blood Mini Kit (Qiagen) was used to prepare genomic DNA for TCR sequencing. Samples were included in the analyses only if all quality control checks were passed. Concerning this clone itself: Its antigen is still unknown. Per-nucleotide qualities are absent, and no much larger clonotype sits a single base away.

TCR beta libraries were generated from genomic DNA with the immunoSEQ kit, following the manufacturer's recommendations. To prepare the libraries, a first multiplex PCR with proprietary primers was run, followed by a second PCR that added unique barcodes, and a bead cleanup was done after each round. A positive control reaction and a negative control reaction, both provided in the kit, were run with every batch of samples. The final libraries underwent checking on an Agilent 4200 TapeStation D1000 ScreenTape, volumetric pooling, and quantification by qPCR. Sequencing was performed on an Illumina NextSeq500 using a MidOutput 150-cycle cartridge, with 156 Read1 cycles, 15 Index1 cycles, and the kit custom primers. The pooled library was loaded at 0.9 to 1 pM with a roughly 22% PhiX control spike-in. On the study's bioinformatics: The vendor-processed data were analyzed in R, and a clonotype was defined as all T cells that share the same CDR3 nucleotide sequence. In the clone abundance analyses, frequencies were normalized to the 10,000 most abundant clones in each sample. Public T cell clones, averaging fewer than five per sample, were removed before analysis. An abundance difference of at least 32-fold between compartments was the criterion for calling clonotypes tumor-enriched or baseline blood-enriched. A beta-binomial differential abundance model was used to identify clonotypes that were expanded or contracted between blood time points. Tumor-blood repertoire similarity was measured with the Baroni-Urbani and Buser coefficient, and group comparisons used two-tailed Wilcoxon tests in R. Drawn from immuneACCESS, this table holds only the in-frame rearrangements with V and J called that TCRdb kept. Clones are partly lost; checked studies trace under half to an unresolved V gene and leave the rest unexplained. The V and J calls and the clone size are those of that table, but D and trimming were determined from the DNA. The sample table lists around 140,000 clones, less than 85% of them with a count of one. The ten largest clones add up to roughly 23% of the sample.

What the study reported, not specific to this receptor: Because the trial had a single-armed design, the trial could not examine how radiation dose or scheduling affected the TCR repertoire. Top tumor clonotypes rose in blood from baseline to 2 weeks post-radiation, then contracted by 4 weeks, suggesting transient expansion of tumor-resident clones. Because no pretreatment tumor biopsies were available, whether clonotypes were present in the tumor at baseline could not be determined. Dynamics of the blood repertoire were not tracked past 4 weeks after treatment.

This sequence uses TRBV5-1 and TRBJ1-4, with TRBD1 identical over 8 junction bases. The clonotype was recovered from a woman between 45 and 60 years old with renal cell carcinoma. The specimen was blood, collected from a patient whose treatment included radiotherapy and nephrectomy. The nucleotide sequence reads as follows: TGCGCCAGCAGTAACGGACAGGGTGGGGAAAAACTGTTTTTT. The encoded protein is CASSNGQGGEKLFF.